Reported below is one T cell receptor (beta chain). Its matching antigen is unknown. This specimen belongs to a study of shared clonotypes between healthy human individuals. Broader study findings: Some naive CD4 clonotypes, 4% to 6%, turned up in common across a few donors.

Into CD45RA+ naive and CD45RA-negative memory subsets, the CD4+ cells were split. V shed 1 base and J shed 4 bases, with 15 bases lying between them. The germline gives CDR1 SGHRS, CDR2 YFSETQ. The CDR3 loop spans 15 amino acids. Data came from immunoSEQ multiplex PCR; TCRdb stores just in-frame clones and leaves some out. The table includes over 400,000 clones, 95% to 97% detected once. This chain uses TRBV5-1 with TRBJ2-7, with D possibly TRBD2 on 5 matching bases. Source material: naive CD4+ T cells sorted from blood. Subset here: CD45RA+ positively selected. This TCR was recovered from a woman aged 25-40 years in good health. The CDR3 sequence is CASSLLGLADYEQYF. In DNA, the CDR3 is TGCGCCAGCAGCTTGCTTGGGCTAGCAGATTACGAGCAGTACTTC. Variable domain in full (rest from reference TRBV5-1 and TRBJ2-7): KAGVTQTPRYLIKTRGQQVTLSCSPISGHRSVSWYQQTPGQGLQFLFEYFSETQRNKGNFPGRFSGRQFSNSRSEMNVSTLELGDSALYLCASSLLGLADYEQYFGPGTRLTVT.